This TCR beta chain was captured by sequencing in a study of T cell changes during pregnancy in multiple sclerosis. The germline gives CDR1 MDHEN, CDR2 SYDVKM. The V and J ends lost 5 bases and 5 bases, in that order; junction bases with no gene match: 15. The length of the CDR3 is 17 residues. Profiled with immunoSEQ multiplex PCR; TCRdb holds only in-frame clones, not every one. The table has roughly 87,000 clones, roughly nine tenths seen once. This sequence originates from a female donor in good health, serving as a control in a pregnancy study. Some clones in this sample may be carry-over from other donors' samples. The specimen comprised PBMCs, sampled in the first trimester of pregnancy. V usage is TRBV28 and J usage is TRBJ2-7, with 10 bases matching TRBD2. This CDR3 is CASSHHPSGSFPHEQYF. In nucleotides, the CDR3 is TGTGCCAGCAGTCACCACCCTAGCGGGAGTTTCCCCCACGAGCAGTACTTC.